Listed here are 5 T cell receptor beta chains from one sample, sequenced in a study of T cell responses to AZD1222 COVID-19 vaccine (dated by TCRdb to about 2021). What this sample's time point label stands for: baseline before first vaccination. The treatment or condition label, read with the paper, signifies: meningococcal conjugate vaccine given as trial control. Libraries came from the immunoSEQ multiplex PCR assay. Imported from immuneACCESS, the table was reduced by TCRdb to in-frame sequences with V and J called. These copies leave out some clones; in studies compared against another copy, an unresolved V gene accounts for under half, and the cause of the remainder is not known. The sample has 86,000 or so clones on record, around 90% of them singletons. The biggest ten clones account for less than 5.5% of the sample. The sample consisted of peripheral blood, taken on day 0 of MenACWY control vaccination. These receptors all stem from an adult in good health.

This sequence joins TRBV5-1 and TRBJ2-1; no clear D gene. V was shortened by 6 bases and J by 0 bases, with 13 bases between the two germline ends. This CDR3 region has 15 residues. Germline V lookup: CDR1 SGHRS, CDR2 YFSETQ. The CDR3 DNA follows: TGCGCCAGCAAGAACCGCAGCAGCTCCTACAATGAGCAGTTCTTC. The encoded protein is CASKNRSSSYNEQFF.

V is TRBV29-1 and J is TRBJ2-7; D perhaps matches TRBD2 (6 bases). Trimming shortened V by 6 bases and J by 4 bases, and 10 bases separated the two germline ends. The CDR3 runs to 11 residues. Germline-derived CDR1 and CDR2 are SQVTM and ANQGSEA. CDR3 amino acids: CSVGLEYEQYF. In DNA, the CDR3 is TGCAGCGTGGGACTCGAATACGAGCAGTACTTC.

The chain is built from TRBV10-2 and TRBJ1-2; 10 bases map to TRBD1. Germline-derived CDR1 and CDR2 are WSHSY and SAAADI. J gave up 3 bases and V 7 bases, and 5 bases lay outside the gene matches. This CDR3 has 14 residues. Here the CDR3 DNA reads TGCGCCAGCAACCCGACAGGGGGCCACTATGGCTACACCTTC. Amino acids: CASNPTGGHYGYTF.

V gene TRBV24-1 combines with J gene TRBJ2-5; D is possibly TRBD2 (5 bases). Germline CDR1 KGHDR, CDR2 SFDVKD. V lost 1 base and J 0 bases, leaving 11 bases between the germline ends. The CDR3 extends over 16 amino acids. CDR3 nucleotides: TGTGCCACCAGTGATTTCGGTCTGACTAACCAAGAGACCCAGTACTTC. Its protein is CATSDFGLTNQETQYF.

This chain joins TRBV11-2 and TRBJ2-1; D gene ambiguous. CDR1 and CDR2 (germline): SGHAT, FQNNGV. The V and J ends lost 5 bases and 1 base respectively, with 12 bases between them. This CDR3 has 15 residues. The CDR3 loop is CASSPPDGSYNEQFF. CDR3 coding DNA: TGTGCCAGCAGCCCCCCCGACGGGTCCTACAATGAGCAGTTCTTC.